The present TCR beta chain was sequenced within a study of Graves' ophthalmopathy and Graves' hyperthyroidism. Whole-study findings and limits: For separating ophthalmopathy from stable hyperthyroidism, a 13-signature model gave roughly 90% sensitivity and around 80% specificity. Ophthalmopathy progression cases were predicted by the model with 70% to 71% sensitivity and roughly 72% specificity.

This clonotype was observed at least ten times. What it binds is not known. Amplification targeted the TCR beta CDR3 regions, with RNA transcripts as the source material. HTBI primers primed a first-round RT-PCR, and a second-round multiplex PCR followed. TCRdb re-called the multiplex PCR reads with MiXCR, one entry per CDR3 protein. This sample carries around 1,200,000 distinct CDR3 sequences, less than 45% of them seen once, and the ten largest clones take around 10%. Per the germline V gene, CDR1 is SGDLS and CDR2 is YYNGEE. Deletions cut 0 bases from V and 2 bases from J, with 12 bases between. CDR3 length: 16 amino acids. Physicians reached a diagnosis by relying on clinical symptoms, serum thyroxine, TRAb, thyroid ultrasound and orbital computed tomography.

Input material: peripheral blood or thyroid tissue (not recorded which). The V call is TRBV9, the J call TRBJ1-3; no firm D call. This receptor was taken from an adult man with Graves' hyperthyroidism. The CDR3: CASSVGGSATGNTIYF. In DNA, the CDR3 is TGTGCCAGCAGCGTAGGGGGATCGGCAACTGGAAACACCATATATTTT.